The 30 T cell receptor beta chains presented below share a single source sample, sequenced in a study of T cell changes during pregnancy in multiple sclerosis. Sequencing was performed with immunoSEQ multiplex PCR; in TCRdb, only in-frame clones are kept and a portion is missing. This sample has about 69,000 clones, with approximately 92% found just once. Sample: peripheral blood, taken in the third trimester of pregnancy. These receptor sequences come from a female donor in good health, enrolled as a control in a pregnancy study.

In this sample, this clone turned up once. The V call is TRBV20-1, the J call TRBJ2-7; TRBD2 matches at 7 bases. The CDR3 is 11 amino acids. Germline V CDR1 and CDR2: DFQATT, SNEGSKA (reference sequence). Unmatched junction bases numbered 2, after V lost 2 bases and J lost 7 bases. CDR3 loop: CSARLAVEQYF. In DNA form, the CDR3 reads TGCAGTGCTAGACTAGCGGTAGAGCAGTACTTC.

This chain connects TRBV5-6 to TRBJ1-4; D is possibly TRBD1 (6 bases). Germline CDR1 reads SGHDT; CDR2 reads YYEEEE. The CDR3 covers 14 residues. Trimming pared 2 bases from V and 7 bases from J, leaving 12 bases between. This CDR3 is CASSFRGRGEKLFF. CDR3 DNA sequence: TGTGCCAGCAGCTTCAGGGGAAGGGGTGAAAAACTGTTTTTT.

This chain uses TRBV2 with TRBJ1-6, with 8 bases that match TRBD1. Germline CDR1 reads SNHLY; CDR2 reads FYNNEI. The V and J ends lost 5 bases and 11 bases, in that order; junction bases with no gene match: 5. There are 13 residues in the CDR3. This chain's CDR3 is CASSIEGQAPLHF. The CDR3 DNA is TGTGCCAGCAGTATTGAGGGACAGGCACCCCTCCACTTT.

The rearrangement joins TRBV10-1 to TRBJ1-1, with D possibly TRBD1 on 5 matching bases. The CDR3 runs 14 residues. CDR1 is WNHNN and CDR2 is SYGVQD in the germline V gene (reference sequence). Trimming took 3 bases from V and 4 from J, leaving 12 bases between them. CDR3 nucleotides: TGCGCCAGCAGTGAAGGACAACAAGGCACTGAAGCTTTCTTT. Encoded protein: CASSEGQQGTEAFF.

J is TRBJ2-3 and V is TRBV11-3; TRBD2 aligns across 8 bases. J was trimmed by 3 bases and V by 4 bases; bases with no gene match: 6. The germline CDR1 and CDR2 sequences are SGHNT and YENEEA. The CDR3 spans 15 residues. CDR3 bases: TGTGCCAGCAGCTGGGGTAGCGGGGTTACAGATACGCAGTATTTT. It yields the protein CASSWGSGVTDTQYF.

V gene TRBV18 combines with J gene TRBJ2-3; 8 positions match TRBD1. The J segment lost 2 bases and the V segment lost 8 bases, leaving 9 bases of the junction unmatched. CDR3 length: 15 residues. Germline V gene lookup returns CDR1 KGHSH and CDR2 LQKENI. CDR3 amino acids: CASRLTGVYTDTQYF. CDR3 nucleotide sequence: TGTGCCAGCCGATTGACAGGGGTTTACACAGATACGCAGTATTTT.

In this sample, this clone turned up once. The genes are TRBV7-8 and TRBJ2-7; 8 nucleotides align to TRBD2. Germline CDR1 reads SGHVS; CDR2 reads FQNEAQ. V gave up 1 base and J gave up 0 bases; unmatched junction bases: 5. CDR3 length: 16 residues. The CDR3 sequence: CASSLDAAGASYEQYF. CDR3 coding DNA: TGTGCCAGCAGCTTAGATGCAGCGGGGGCCTCCTACGAGCAGTACTTC.

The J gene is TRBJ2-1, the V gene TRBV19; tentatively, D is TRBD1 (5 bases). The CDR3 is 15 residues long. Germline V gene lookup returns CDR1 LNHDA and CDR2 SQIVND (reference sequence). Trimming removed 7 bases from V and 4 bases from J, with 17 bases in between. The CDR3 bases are TGTGCCAGTACCCACAGCAGGGATCGATACAATGAGCAGTTCTTC. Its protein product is CASTHSRDRYNEQFF.

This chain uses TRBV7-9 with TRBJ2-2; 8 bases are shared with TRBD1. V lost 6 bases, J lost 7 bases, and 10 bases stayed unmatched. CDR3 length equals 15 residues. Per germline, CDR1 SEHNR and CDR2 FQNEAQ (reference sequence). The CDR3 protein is CASRNGTGPGGELFF. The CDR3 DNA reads TGTGCCAGCAGGAATGGGACAGGACCCGGCGGGGAGCTGTTTTTT.

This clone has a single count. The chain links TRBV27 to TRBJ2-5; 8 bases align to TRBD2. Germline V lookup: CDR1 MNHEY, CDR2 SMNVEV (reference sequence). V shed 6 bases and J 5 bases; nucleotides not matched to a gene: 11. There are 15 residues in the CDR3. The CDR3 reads CASRRGLESRETQYF. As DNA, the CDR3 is TGTGCCAGCAGAAGGGGACTAGAGTCGCGGGAGACCCAGTACTTC.

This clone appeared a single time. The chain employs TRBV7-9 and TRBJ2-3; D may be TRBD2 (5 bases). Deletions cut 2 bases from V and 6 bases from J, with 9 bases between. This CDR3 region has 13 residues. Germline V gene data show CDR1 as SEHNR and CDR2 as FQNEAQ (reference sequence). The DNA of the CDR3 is TGTGCCAGCAGCTTAAGGGAGTCCGATACGCAGTATTTT. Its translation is CASSLRESDTQYF.

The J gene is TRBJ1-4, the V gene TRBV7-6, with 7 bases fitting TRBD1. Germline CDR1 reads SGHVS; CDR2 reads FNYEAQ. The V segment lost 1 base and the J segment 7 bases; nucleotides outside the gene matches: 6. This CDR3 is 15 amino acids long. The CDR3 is CASSLGGGATEKLFF. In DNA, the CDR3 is TGTGCCAGCAGCTTAGGAGGGGGCGCGACTGAAAAACTGTTTTTT.

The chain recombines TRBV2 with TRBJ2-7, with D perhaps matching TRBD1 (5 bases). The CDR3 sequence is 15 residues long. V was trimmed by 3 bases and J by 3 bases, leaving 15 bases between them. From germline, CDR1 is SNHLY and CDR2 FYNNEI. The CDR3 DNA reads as TGTGCCAGCAGTGAGTTTATGACAGCGATCTACGAGCAGTACTTC. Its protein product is CASSEFMTAIYEQYF.

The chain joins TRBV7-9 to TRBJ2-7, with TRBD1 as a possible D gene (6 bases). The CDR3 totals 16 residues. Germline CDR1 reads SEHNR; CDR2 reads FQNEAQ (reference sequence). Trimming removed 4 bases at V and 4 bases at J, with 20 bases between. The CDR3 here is CASSSYSGETGYEQYF. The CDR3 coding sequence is TGTGCCAGCAGCTCCTATTCAGGGGAAACTGGGTACGAGCAGTACTTC.

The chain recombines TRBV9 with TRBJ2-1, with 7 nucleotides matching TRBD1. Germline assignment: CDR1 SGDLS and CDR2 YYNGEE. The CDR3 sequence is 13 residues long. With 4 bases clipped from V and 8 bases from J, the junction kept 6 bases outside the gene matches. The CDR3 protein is CASSPTGSDEQFF. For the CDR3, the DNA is TGTGCCAGCAGCCCGACAGGGTCCGATGAGCAGTTCTTC.

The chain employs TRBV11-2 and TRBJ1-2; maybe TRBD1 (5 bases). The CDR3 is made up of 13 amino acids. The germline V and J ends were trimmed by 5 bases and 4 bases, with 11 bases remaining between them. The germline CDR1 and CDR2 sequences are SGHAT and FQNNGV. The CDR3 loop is CASSPGITYGYTF. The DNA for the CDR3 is TGTGCCAGCAGCCCAGGGATTACCTATGGCTACACCTTC.

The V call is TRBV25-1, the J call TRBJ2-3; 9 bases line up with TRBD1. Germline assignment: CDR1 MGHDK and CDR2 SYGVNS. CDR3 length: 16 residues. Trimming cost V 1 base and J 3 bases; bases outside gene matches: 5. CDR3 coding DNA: TGTGCCAGCAGTGAATTGGGGACAGGGTGGACAGATACGCAGTATTTT. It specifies CASSELGTGWTDTQYF.

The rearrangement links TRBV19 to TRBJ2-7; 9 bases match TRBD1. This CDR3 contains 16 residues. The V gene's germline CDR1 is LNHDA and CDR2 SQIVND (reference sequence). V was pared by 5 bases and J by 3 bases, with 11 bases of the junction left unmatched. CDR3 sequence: CASSRDRGISFYEQYF. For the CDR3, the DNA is TGTGCCAGTAGTCGCGACAGGGGGATATCCTTCTACGAGCAGTACTTC.

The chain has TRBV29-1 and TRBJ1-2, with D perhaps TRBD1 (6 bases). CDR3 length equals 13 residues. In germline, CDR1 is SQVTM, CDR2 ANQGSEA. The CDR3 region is CTTGATGYYGYTF. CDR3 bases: TGCACCACCGGAGCGACAGGTTACTATGGCTACACCTTC.

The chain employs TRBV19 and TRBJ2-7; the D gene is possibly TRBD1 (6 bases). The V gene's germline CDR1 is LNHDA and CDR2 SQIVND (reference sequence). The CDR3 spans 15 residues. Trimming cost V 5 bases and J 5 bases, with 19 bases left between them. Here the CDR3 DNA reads TGTGCCAGTAGTCCTGGAGGCAGGGGTATTAACGAGCAGTACTTC. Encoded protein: CASSPGGRGINEQYF.

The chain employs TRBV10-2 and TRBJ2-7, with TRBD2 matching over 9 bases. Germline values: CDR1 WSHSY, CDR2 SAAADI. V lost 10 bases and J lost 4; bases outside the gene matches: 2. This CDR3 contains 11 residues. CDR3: CATGLAYEQYF. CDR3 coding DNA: TGCGCCACAGGACTAGCGTACGAGCAGTACTTC.

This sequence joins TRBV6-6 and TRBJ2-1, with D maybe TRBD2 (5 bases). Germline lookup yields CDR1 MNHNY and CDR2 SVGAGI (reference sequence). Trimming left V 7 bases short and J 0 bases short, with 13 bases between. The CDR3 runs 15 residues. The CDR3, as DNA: TGTGCCAGCACCCTGAGCGGAGGCTCCTACAATGAGCAGTTCTTC. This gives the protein CASTLSGGSYNEQFF.

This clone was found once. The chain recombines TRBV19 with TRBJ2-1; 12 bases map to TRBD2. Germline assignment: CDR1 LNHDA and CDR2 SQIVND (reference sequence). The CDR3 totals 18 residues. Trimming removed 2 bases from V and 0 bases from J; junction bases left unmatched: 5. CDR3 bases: TGTGCCAGTAGTATATTCGGGACTAGCGGGCCCTCCTACAATGAGCAGTTCTTC. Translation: CASSIFGTSGPSYNEQFF. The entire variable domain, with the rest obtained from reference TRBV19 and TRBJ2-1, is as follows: DGGITQSPKYLFRKEGQNVTLSCEQNLNHDAMYWYRQDPGQGLRLIYYSQIVNDFQKGDIAEGYSVSREKKESFPLTVTSAQKNPTAFYLCASSIFGTSGPSYNEQFFGPGTRLTVL.

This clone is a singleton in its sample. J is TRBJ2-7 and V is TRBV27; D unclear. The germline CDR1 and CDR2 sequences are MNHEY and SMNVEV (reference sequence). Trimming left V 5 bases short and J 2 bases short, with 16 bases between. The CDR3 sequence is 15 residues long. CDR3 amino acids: CASSPLARAAYEQYF. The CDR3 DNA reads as TGTGCCAGCAGTCCCCTTGCACGCGCCGCCTACGAGCAGTACTTC.

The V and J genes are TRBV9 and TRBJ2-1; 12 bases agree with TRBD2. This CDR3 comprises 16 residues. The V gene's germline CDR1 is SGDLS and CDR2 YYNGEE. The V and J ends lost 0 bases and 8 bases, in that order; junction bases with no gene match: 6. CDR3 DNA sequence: TGTGCCAGCAGCGTAGTACTAGCGGGGGGTATGGATGAGCAGTTCTTC. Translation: CASSVVLAGGMDEQFF.

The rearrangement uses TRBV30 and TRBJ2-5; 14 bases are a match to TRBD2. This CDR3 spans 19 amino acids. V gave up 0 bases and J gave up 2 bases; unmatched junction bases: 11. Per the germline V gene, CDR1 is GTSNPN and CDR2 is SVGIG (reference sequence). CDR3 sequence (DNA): TGTGCCTGGAGTGTACTATGGGGGACTAGCGGGGGTACACAAGAGACCCAGTACTTC. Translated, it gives CAWSVLWGTSGGTQETQYF.

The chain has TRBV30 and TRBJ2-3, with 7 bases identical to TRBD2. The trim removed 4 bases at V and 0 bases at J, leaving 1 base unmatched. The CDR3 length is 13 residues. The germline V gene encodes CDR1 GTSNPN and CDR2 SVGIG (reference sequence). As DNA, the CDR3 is TGTGCCTGGACTAGCGGTAGCACAGATACGCAGTATTTT. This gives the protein CAWTSGSTDTQYF.

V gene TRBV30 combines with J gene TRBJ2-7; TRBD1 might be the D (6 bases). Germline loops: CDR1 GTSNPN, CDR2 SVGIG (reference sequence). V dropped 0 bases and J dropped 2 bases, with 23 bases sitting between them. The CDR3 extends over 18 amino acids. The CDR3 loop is CAWSVGPLQGKTAYEQYF. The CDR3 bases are TGTGCCTGGAGTGTAGGGCCCCTTCAGGGGAAAACTGCCTACGAGCAGTACTTC.

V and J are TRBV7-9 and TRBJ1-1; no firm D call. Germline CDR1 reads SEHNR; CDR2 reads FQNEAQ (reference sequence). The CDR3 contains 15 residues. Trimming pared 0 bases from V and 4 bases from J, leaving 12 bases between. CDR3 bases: TGTGCCAGCAGCTTAGCGCTAACCGTAAGCACTGAAGCTTTCTTT. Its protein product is CASSLALTVSTEAFF.

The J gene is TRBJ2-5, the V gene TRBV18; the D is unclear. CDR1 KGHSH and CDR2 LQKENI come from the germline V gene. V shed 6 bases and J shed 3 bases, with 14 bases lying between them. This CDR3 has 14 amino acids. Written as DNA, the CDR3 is TGTGCCAGCTCTTCAGCAGGCCTGGAAGAGACCCAGTACTTC. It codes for CASSSAGLEETQYF.